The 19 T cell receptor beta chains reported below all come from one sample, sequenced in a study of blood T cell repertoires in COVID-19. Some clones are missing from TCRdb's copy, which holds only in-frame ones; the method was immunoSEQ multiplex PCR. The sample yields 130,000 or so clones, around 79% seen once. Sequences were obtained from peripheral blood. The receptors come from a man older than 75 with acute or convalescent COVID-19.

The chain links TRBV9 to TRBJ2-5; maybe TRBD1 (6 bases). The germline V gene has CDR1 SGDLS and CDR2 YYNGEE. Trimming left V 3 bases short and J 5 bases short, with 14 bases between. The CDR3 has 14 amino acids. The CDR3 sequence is CASSGSRGGETQYF. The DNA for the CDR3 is TGTGCCAGCAGCGGAAGCAGGGGCGGGGAGACCCAGTACTTC. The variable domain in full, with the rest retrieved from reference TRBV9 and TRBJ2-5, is DSGVTQTPKHLITATGQRVTLRCSPRSGDLSVYWYQQSLDQGLQFLIQYYNGEERAKGNILERFSAQQFPDLHSELNLSSLELGDSALYFCASSGSRGGETQYFGPGTRLLVL.

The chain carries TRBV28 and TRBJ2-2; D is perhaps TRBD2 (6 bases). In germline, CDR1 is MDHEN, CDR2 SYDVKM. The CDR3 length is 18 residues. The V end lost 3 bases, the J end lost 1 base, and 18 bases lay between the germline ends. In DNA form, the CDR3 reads TGTGCCAGCAGTTTCCCTGAGTGGGGGGAAAAGAACACCGGGGAGCTGTTTTTT. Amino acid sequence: CASSFPEWGEKNTGELFF.

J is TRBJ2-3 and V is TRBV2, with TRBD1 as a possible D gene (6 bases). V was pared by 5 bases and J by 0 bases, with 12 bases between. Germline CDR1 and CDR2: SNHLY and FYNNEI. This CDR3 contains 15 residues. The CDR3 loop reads CASSWDKSSTDTQYF. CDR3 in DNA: TGTGCCAGCAGTTGGGACAAGTCTAGCACAGATACGCAGTATTTT.

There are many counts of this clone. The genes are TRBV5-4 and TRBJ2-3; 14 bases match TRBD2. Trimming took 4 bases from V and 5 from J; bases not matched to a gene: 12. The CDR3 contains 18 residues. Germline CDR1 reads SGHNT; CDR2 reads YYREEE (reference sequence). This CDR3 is CASSTGLAGGNTRDTQYF. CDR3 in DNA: TGTGCCAGCAGCACAGGACTAGCGGGGGGTAATACAAGAGATACGCAGTATTTT.

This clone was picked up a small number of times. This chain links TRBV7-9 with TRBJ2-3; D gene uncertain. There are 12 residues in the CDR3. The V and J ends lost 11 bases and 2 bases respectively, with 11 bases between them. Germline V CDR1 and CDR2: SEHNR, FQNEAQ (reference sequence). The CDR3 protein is CASAQFTDTQYF. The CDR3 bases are TGTGCCTCGGCACAGTTCACAGATACGCAGTATTTT. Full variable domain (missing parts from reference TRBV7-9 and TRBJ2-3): DTGVSQNPRHKITKRGQNVTFRCDPISEHNRLYWYRQTLGQGPEFLTYFQNEAQLEKSRLLSDRFSAERPKGSFSTLEIQRTEQGDSAMYLCASAQFTDTQYFGPGTRLTVL.

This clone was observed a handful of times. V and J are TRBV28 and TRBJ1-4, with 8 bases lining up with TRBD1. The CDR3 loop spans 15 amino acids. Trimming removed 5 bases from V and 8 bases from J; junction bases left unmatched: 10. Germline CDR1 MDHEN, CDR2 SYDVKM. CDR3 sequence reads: CASSPRGRDGEKLFF. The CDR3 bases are TGTGCCAGCAGTCCCAGGGGGCGCGACGGGGAAAAACTGTTTTTT. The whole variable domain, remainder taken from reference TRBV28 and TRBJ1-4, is DVKVTQSSRYLVKRTGEKVFLECVQDMDHENMFWYRQDPGLGLRLIYFSYDVKMKEKGDIPEGYSVSREKKERFSLILESASTNQTSMYLCASSPRGRDGEKLFFGSGTQLSVL.

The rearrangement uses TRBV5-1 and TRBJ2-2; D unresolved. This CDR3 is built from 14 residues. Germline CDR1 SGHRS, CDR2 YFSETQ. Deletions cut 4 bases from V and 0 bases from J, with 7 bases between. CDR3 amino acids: CASSPRSNTGELFF. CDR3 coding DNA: TGCGCCAGCAGCCCGAGATCGAACACCGGGGAGCTGTTTTTT.

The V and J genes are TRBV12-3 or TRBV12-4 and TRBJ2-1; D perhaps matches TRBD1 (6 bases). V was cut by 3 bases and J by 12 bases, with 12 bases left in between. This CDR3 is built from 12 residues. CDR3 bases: TGTGCCAGCAGTTTGACAGGACTCGGGCAGTTCTTC. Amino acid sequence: CASSLTGLGQFF.

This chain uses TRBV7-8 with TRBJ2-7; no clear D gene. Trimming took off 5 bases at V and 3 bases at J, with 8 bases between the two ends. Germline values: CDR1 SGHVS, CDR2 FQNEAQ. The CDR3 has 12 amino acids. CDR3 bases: TGTGCCAGCAGCCTCAGAAACTACGAGCAGTACTTC. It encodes CASSLRNYEQYF. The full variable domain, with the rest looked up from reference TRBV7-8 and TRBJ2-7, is GAGVSQSPRYKVAKRGQDVALRCDPISGHVSLFWYQQALGQGPEFLTYFQNEAQLDKSGLPSDRFFAERPEGSVSTLKIQRTQQEDSAVYLCASSLRNYEQYFGPGTRLTVT.

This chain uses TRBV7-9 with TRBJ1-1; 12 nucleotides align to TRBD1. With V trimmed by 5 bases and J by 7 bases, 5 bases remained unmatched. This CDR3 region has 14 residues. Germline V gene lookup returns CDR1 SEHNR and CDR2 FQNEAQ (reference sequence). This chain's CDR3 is CASSPRDRGLEAFF. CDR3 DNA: TGTGCCAGCAGCCCCCGGGACAGGGGGCTTGAAGCTTTCTTT.

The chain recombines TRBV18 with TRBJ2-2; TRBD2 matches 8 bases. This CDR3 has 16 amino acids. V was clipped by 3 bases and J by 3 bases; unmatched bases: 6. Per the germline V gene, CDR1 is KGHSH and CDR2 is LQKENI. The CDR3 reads CASSPSLAAHTGELFF. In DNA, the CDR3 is TGTGCCAGCTCACCTTCACTAGCGGCCCACACCGGGGAGCTGTTTTTT.

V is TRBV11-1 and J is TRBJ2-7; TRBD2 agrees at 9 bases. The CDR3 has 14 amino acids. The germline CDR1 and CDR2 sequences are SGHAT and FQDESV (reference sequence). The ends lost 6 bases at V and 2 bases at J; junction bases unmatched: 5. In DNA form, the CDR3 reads TGTGCCAGCAGTGTGACTAGCGGCCCCTACGAGCAGTACTTC. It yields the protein CASSVTSGPYEQYF.

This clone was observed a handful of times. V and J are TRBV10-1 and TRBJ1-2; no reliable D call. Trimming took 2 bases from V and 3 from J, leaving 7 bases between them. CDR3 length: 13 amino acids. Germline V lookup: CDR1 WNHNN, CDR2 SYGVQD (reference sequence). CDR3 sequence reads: CASSERVHYGYTF. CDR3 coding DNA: TGCGCCAGCAGTGAGCGCGTGCACTATGGCTACACCTTC.

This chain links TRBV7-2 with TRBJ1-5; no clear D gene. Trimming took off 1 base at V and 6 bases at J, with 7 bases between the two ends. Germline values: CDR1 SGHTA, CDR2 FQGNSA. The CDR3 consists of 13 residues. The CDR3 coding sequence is TGTGCCAGCAGCTTAGGGCTAGCTCAGCCCCAGCATTTT. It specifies CASSLGLAQPQHF.

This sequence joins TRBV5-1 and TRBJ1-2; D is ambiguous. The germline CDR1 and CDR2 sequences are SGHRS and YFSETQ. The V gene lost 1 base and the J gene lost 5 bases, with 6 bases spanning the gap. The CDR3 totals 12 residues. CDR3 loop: CASSLSQYGYTF. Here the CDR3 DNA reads TGCGCCAGCAGCTTGAGCCAATATGGCTACACCTTC.

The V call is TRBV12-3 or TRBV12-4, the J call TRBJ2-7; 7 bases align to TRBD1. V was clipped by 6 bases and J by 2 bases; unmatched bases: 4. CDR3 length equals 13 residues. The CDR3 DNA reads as TGTGCCAGCAGCAGAGGGACAGCCTACGAGCAGTACTTC. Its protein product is CASSRGTAYEQYF.

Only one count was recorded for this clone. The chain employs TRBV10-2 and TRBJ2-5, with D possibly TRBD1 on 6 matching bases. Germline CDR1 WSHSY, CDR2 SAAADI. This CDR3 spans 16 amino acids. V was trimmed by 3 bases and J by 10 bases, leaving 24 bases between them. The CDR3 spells CASSDLGGTTGYDQYF. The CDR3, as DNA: TGCGCCAGCAGTGACCTAGGGGGTACTACGGGTTACGACCAGTACTTC.

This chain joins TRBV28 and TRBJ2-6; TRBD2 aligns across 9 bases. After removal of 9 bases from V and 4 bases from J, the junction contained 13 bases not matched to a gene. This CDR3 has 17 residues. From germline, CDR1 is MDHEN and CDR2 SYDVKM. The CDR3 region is CASNPGLATSGANVLTF. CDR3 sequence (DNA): TGTGCCAGTAACCCGGGACTAGCAACGTCCGGGGCCAACGTCCTGACTTTC.

CDR3 region: CASSRQGETQYF. The CDR3 DNA reads TGTGCCAGCAGTCGGCAGGGGGAGACCCAGTACTTC. The chain combines TRBV6-5 with TRBJ2-5; a possible D gene is TRBD1 (6 bases). The germline V gene encodes CDR1 MNHEY and CDR2 SVGAGI. The CDR3 is 12 residues long. V shed 5 bases and J shed 5 bases, with 9 bases lying between them.